This passage covers 27 T cell receptor beta chains from one sample sequenced in a study of T cell responses to AZD1222 COVID-19 vaccine. Profiling relied on immunoSEQ multiplex PCR, and the TCRdb table lists in-frame clones only, not all of them. The sample consists of approximately 140,000 clones, under 95% of them appearing once. Source: peripheral blood, taken on day 0 of AZD1222 vaccination. The source of these receptors is an adult in good health.

The V gene is TRBV2, the J gene TRBJ2-3, with D unclear. V was pared by 6 bases and J by 2 bases, with 9 bases between. The germline gives CDR1 SNHLY, CDR2 FYNNEI. The CDR3 is 13 residues long. CDR3 loop: CASRGGLTDTQYF. The CDR3 bases are TGTGCCAGCAGGGGCGGCCTCACAGATACGCAGTATTTT.

This sequence joins TRBV2 and TRBJ1-3; no clear D gene. This CDR3 spans 12 amino acids. Germline V gene lookup returns CDR1 SNHLY and CDR2 FYNNEI. Trimming took off 3 bases at V and 5 bases at J, with 5 bases between the two ends. The CDR3 is CASSDHRNTIYF. CDR3 sequence (DNA): TGTGCCAGCAGTGACCACCGAAACACCATATATTTT.

This chain connects TRBV6-5 to TRBJ1-2; TRBD1 aligns across 10 bases. CDR3 size: 15 residues. Germline assignment: CDR1 MNHEY and CDR2 SVGAGI. Trimming cost V 2 bases and J 2 bases; bases outside gene matches: 2. CDR3 nucleotide sequence: TGTGCCAGCAGTTACCGACAGGGGGCGAACTATGGCTACACCTTC. It is translated as CASSYRQGANYGYTF.

V and J are TRBV28 and TRBJ2-5; 7 bases match TRBD2. The CDR3 runs 16 residues. Germline V gene data show CDR1 as MDHEN and CDR2 as SYDVKM. The V gene end was trimmed by 4 bases and the J gene end by 5 bases; junction bases not matched to a gene: 13. The CDR3 DNA is TGTGCCAGCAGTTATTCGGGCGGGGGTTCGTTGGAGACCCAGTACTTC. It yields the protein CASSYSGGGSLETQYF.

The gene calls are TRBV9 and TRBJ2-5; no firm D call. From germline, CDR1 is SGDLS and CDR2 YYNGEE. The V end was cut by 4 bases, the J end by 3 bases, with 16 bases between. This CDR3 is 15 amino acids long. CDR3 in DNA: TGTGCCAGCAGCTCCTTTAACATCGGAGAAGAGACCCAGTACTTC. This sequence encodes CASSSFNIGEETQYF.

The chain combines TRBV15 with TRBJ1-1; weak D call: TRBD1 (5 bases). This CDR3 is 15 amino acids long. CDR1 and CDR2 from the germline V gene are LNHNV and YYDKDF (reference sequence). V dropped 0 bases and J dropped 2 bases, with 10 bases sitting between them. The CDR3 protein is CATSRDGRDNTEAFF. CDR3 DNA sequence: TGTGCCACCAGCAGAGATGGGCGGGACAACACTGAAGCTTTCTTT.

This clone was seen a single time. The V gene is TRBV11-2, the J gene TRBJ1-3; 8 bases align to TRBD1. With 5 bases clipped from V and 4 bases from J, the junction kept 10 bases outside the gene matches. Germline V CDR1 and CDR2: SGHAT, FQNNGV. The CDR3 totals 16 residues. The DNA of the CDR3 is TGTGCCAGCAGCCGGCTACGGACAGGGAAAGGAAACACCATATATTTT. Residues: CASSRLRTGKGNTIYF.

The rearrangement links TRBV5-1 to TRBJ2-1; unclear D gene. V lost 2 bases, J lost 8 bases, and 17 bases lay in between. The CDR3 contains 15 residues. Per the germline V gene, CDR1 is SGHRS and CDR2 is YFSETQ. The CDR3 is CASSLAARVTDEQFF. The DNA of the CDR3 is TGCGCCAGCAGCTTAGCCGCCCGGGTCACGGATGAGCAGTTCTTC.

The genes are TRBV30 and TRBJ1-6; unclear D gene. This CDR3 is 13 amino acids long. With 5 bases removed from V and 6 bases from J, the gap between germline ends came to 11 bases. Germline V lookup: CDR1 GTSNPN, CDR2 SVGIG (reference sequence). CDR3 bases: TGTGCCTGGCCTCCGGCGGTTAATTCACCCCTCCACTTT. This sequence encodes CAWPPAVNSPLHF.

This chain connects TRBV19 to TRBJ1-5; 8 bases agree with TRBD1. CDR1 is LNHDA, CDR2 SQIVND, per germline (reference sequence). Trimming cost V 1 base and J 3 bases; bases outside gene matches: 5. The CDR3 is 16 residues long. In DNA, the CDR3 is TGTGCCAGTAGTATAGGGACAGGGTCGGACAATCAGCCCCAGCATTTT. This codes for CASSIGTGSDNQPQHF.

The chain has TRBV6-5 and TRBJ2-3; D remains ambiguous. V was clipped by 2 bases and J by 0 bases, with 9 bases between them. The CDR3 spans 15 residues. CDR1 and CDR2 from the germline V gene are MNHEY and SVGAGI. The CDR3 DNA is TGTGCCAGCAGTTACCAGTCAACTAGCACAGATACGCAGTATTTT. Its protein is CASSYQSTSTDTQYF.

This clone has just one count. The chain carries TRBV29-1 and TRBJ1-6, with no clear D. Trimming removed 4 bases at V and 6 bases at J, with 10 bases between. The CDR3 is 13 residues long. The germline gives CDR1 SQVTM, CDR2 ANQGSEA. CDR3 DNA: TGCAGCGTTGCCGAAGTCCGTAATTCACCCCTCCACTTT. Protein: CSVAEVRNSPLHF.

The chain carries TRBV27 and TRBJ1-5; no firm D call. Germline values: CDR1 MNHEY, CDR2 SMNVEV (reference sequence). V shed 5 bases and J shed 7 bases, with 15 bases lying between them. This CDR3 is 14 amino acids long. In DNA, the CDR3 is TGTGCCAGCAGTCCCCATGGGAGAGAGCAGCCCCAGCATTTT. Translated, it gives CASSPHGREQPQHF.

The CDR3, as DNA: TGCAGCGTTGACGTGCCTAGCGGATACGAGCAGTACTTC. It is translated as CSVDVPSGYEQYF. This chain uses TRBV29-1 with TRBJ2-7; the match to TRBD2 covers 7 bases. CDR3 length: 13 amino acids. The V gene end was trimmed by 3 bases and the J gene end by 4 bases; junction bases not matched to a gene: 6. CDR1 SQVTM and CDR2 ANQGSEA come from the germline V gene.

The chain joins TRBV11-2 to TRBJ2-7; D is unclear. V lost 5 bases to trimming and J lost 6 bases, with 23 bases between them. From germline, CDR1 is SGHAT and CDR2 FQNNGV. The CDR3 sequence is 16 residues long. CDR3 sequence reads: CASSAEGWPYRFEQYF. In DNA, the CDR3 is TGTGCCAGCAGCGCAGAAGGGTGGCCCTACCGTTTCGAGCAGTACTTC.

V and J are TRBV4-1 and TRBJ1-5, with a tentative D call TRBD1 (5 bases). V was clipped by 0 bases and J by 5 bases, with 8 bases between them. CDR1 MGHRA and CDR2 YSYEKL come from the germline V gene. The CDR3 loop spans 14 amino acids. CDR3 nucleotide sequence: TGCGCCAGCAGCCAAGACGGAGGGGATCAGCCCCAGCATTTT. Its translation: CASSQDGGDQPQHF.

The gene calls are TRBV15 and TRBJ1-5; 8 nucleotides agree with TRBD1. After removal of 2 bases from V and 7 bases from J, the junction contained 4 bases not matched to a gene. This CDR3 has 14 amino acids. Germline CDR1 is LNHNV and CDR2 is YYDKDF (reference sequence). The CDR3 nucleotides are TGTGCCACCAGCAGATCGGACAGGGTGCAGCCCCAGCATTTT. Residues: CATSRSDRVQPQHF.

V gene TRBV5-1 combines with J gene TRBJ2-7; no firm D call. Germline CDR1 SGHRS, CDR2 YFSETQ. The CDR3 extends over 13 amino acids. V lost 0 bases and J 3 bases, leaving 7 bases between the germline ends. This chain's CDR3 is CASSLAGLYEQYF. The DNA for the CDR3 is TGCGCCAGCAGCTTGGCGGGTCTCTACGAGCAGTACTTC.

V is TRBV7-9 and J is TRBJ2-2, with 7 bases that match TRBD2. The germline CDR1 and CDR2 sequences are SEHNR and FQNEAQ (reference sequence). V lost 3 bases and J lost 1; bases outside the gene matches: 5. The CDR3 is made up of 16 amino acids. The CDR3 DNA reads as TGTGCCAGCAGCTTTTCACTAGCGTGGAACACCGGGGAGCTGTTTTTT. It translates to CASSFSLAWNTGELFF.

This clone was counted a few times. This chain uses TRBV11-3 with TRBJ2-5; 7 bases align to TRBD2. Germline lookup yields CDR1 SGHNT and CDR2 YENEEA. The length of the CDR3 is 15 residues. V lost 5 bases, J lost 3 bases, and 9 bases stayed unmatched. In nucleotides, the CDR3 is TGTGCCAGCAGCCCAACCGGGACTACCGAAGAGACCCAGTACTTC. Translated: CASSPTGTTEETQYF.

The chain uses TRBV27 and TRBJ1-6; 8 nucleotides line up with TRBD1. Germline V gene sequence: CDR1 MNHEY, CDR2 SMNVEV (reference sequence). The CDR3 spans 14 residues. Trimming at V came to 5 bases and at J to 7 bases, leaving 4 bases not matched to a gene. The CDR3 sequence: CASSVTGGNSPLHF. The CDR3 DNA reads TGTGCCAGCAGTGTAACAGGGGGGAATTCACCCCTCCACTTT.

The chain recombines TRBV4-1 with TRBJ1-2, with D unclear. The CDR3 sequence is 13 residues long. Trimming removed 1 base at V and 4 bases at J, with 7 bases between. Per germline, CDR1 MGHRA and CDR2 YSYEKL. CDR3 sequence: CASSQAGGYGYTF. The CDR3 DNA follows: TGCGCCAGCAGCCAAGCGGGTGGCTATGGCTACACCTTC.

The chain joins TRBV5-6 to TRBJ2-1; 11 nucleotides align to TRBD2. The V gene's germline CDR1 is SGHDT and CDR2 YYEEEE. J was trimmed by 6 bases and V by 7 bases; bases with no gene match: 9. This CDR3 comprises 15 residues. The CDR3 here is CASRYLGTSGNEQFF. The CDR3 DNA reads TGTGCCAGCCGCTACCTAGGGACTAGCGGCAATGAGCAGTTCTTC. The full variable domain, completed using reference TRBV5-6 and TRBJ2-1, is DAGVTQSPTHLIKTRGQQVTLRCSPKSGHDTVSWYQQALGQGPQFIFQYYEEEERQRGNFPDRFSGHQFPNYSSELNVNALLLGDSALYLCASRYLGTSGNEQFFGPGTRLTVL.

The chain couples TRBV7-2 to TRBJ1-2, with TRBD1 matching 10 bases. The CDR3 covers 16 residues. The germline V gene has CDR1 SGHTA and CDR2 FQGNSA. V was clipped by 4 bases and J by 4 bases; unmatched bases: 9. This CDR3 is CASSYPDRGEIYGYTF. For the CDR3, the DNA is TGTGCCAGCAGCTACCCGGACAGGGGGGAGATCTATGGCTACACCTTC.

This clone came up once. V and J are TRBV7-8 and TRBJ1-6; tentative D call: TRBD1 (6 bases). Germline V gene data show CDR1 as SGHVS and CDR2 as FQNEAQ. V was clipped by 5 bases and J by 8 bases, with 13 bases between them. The CDR3 contains 14 residues. The CDR3 spells CASSQGLGDSPLHF. CDR3 in DNA: TGTGCCAGCAGCCAGGGGCTGGGGGATTCACCCCTCCACTTT.

This chain uses TRBV28 with TRBJ2-7, with D perhaps given as TRBD1 or TRBD2 (5 bases each). Trimming left V 4 bases short and J 0 bases short, with 13 bases between. Germline loops: CDR1 MDHEN, CDR2 SYDVKM. CDR3 length: 15 amino acids. The CDR3 sequence: CASSSRDADSYEQYF. In DNA form, the CDR3 reads TGTGCCAGCAGTTCCCGGGACGCGGACTCCTACGAGCAGTACTTC.

The CDR3 bases are TGTGCCAGCAGCCTCTGGGACACCATATATTTT. This codes for CASSLWDTIYF. V is TRBV5-6 and J is TRBJ1-3; D is uncertain. The V end was cut by 4 bases, the J end by 8 bases, with 7 bases between. CDR3 length: 11 amino acids. The germline V gene has CDR1 SGHDT and CDR2 YYEEEE.